These 31 T cell receptor beta chains share one sample of origin, sequenced in a study of sequential checkpoint blockade in melanoma. Clones were read by immunoSEQ multiplex PCR, and TCRdb kept only the in-frame ones, dropping some. The sample records about 20,000 clones, around 80% being singletons. Treatment meaning: randomized to nivolumab then ipilimumab (arm A) or the reverse (arm B). Sequencing used CD8+ T cells sorted from blood (inferred from file names), obtained from a patient given nivolumab and ipilimumab in sequence. The receptor set was obtained from a human donor with melanoma.

The rearrangement uses TRBV4-1 and TRBJ2-7; 9 nucleotides match TRBD2. Germline loops: CDR1 MGHRA, CDR2 YSYEKL. This CDR3 contains 17 residues. The junction had 10 bases not matched to a gene; V was cut back by 2 bases and J by 2 bases. In nucleotides, the CDR3 is TGCGCCAGCAGCCAAACGGGGGCTAGCGGGGTCCCCTACGAGCAGTACTTC. Translation: CASSQTGASGVPYEQYF.

The chain links TRBV19 to TRBJ2-7, with D possibly TRBD2 on 5 matching bases. The germline V and J ends were trimmed by 5 bases and 0 bases, with 23 bases remaining between them. The CDR3 is 18 residues long. CDR1 and CDR2 (germline): LNHDA, SQIVND (reference sequence). CDR3 nucleotides: TGTGCCAGTAGTCGTGGAGGAGTAGGGTGGCAGAACTCCTACGAGCAGTACTTC. This sequence encodes CASSRGGVGWQNSYEQYF.

Remarks on this clone: Distinct nucleotide sequences in the sample also encode this CDR3. The chain recombines TRBV27 with TRBJ2-7, with no clear D. Germline CDR1 reads MNHEY; CDR2 reads SMNVEV (reference sequence). The length of the CDR3 is 16 residues. Trimming pared 0 bases from V and 4 bases from J, leaving 16 bases between. The CDR3 loop reads CASSLSGESSSYEQYF. The CDR3 DNA sequence: TGTGCCAGCAGTTTATCGGGCGAGTCAAGCTCTTACGAGCAGTACTTC.

The chain recombines TRBV27 with TRBJ1-2; 9 nucleotides align to TRBD1. J gave up 4 bases and V 4 bases, and 7 bases lay outside the gene matches. Germline-derived CDR1 and CDR2 are MNHEY and SMNVEV (reference sequence). This CDR3 spans 15 amino acids. The CDR3 DNA sequence: TGTGCCAGCAGTTCCCCCGGGACAGGGTTCTATGGCTACACCTTC. Protein sequence: CASSSPGTGFYGYTF.

CDR3 region: CASSETGSPNQPQHF. The CDR3 nucleotides read TGCGCCAGCAGTGAAACCGGGAGTCCCAATCAGCCCCAGCATTTT. V usage is TRBV10-1 and J usage is TRBJ1-5; the D is unclear. Germline CDR1 reads WNHNN; CDR2 reads SYGVQD (reference sequence). The CDR3 runs to 15 residues. V lost 3 bases and J lost 3, with 12 bases in between.

CDR3 DNA: TGTGCCAGCAGTCAGGGACAGGGGGCCTACGAGCAGTACTTC. Residues: CASSQGQGAYEQYF. The chain recombines TRBV6-5 with TRBJ2-7; TRBD1 matches at 11 bases. From germline, CDR1 is MNHEY and CDR2 SVGAGI. Unmatched junction bases numbered 2, after V lost 5 bases and J lost 2 bases. CDR3 length equals 14 residues.

The gene calls are TRBV30 and TRBJ1-5, with TRBD1 as a possible D gene (5 bases). Germline V CDR1 and CDR2: GTSNPN, SVGIG (reference sequence). Deletions cut 4 bases from V and 3 bases from J, with 28 bases between. This CDR3 has 19 residues. The CDR3 DNA reads TGTGCCTGGACCGTATGGGGAGGCACCCCAGGGAGCGACAATCAGCCCCAGCATTTT. Translating gives CAWTVWGGTPGSDNQPQHF.

This clone has only a few counts. The chain is built from TRBV7-9 and TRBJ2-7, with D perhaps TRBD2 (7 bases). Germline V gene lookup returns CDR1 SEHNR and CDR2 FQNEAQ (reference sequence). Trimming left V 1 base short and J 2 bases short, with 12 bases between. CDR3 length: 15 residues. The CDR3 sequence is CASSLGGGQTYEQYF. The CDR3 DNA reads TGTGCCAGCAGCTTAGGGGGGGGGCAGACCTACGAGCAGTACTTC. Full variable domain (missing parts from reference TRBV7-9 and TRBJ2-7): DTGVSQNPRHKITKRGQNVTFRCDPISEHNRLYWYRQTLGQGPEFLTYFQNEAQLEKSRLLSDRFSAERPKGSFSTLEIQRTEQGDSAMYLCASSLGGGQTYEQYFGPGTRLTVT.

The gene calls are TRBV5-4 and TRBJ2-7, with TRBD1 matching 9 bases. The CDR3 extends over 13 amino acids. With 9 bases clipped from V and 2 bases from J, the junction kept 6 bases outside the gene matches. CDR1 and CDR2 from the germline V gene are SGHNT and YYREEE (reference sequence). Written as DNA, the CDR3 is TGTGCCACGGGGGGACAGGGTCCCTACGAGCAGTACTTC. Its protein product is CATGGQGPYEQYF.

This clone has only a few counts. The chain couples TRBV11-2 to TRBJ1-5; possible D gene TRBD1, 6 bases. V was trimmed by 5 bases and J by 6 bases, leaving 17 bases between them. The CDR3 contains 15 residues. CDR1 is SGHAT and CDR2 is FQNNGV in the germline V gene. The chain's CDR3 is CASSREAGAPQPQHF. CDR3 bases: TGTGCCAGCAGCCGGGAGGCAGGGGCCCCTCAGCCCCAGCATTTT.

The rearrangement links TRBV7-9 to TRBJ2-6; D gene ambiguous. The V end lost 1 base, the J end lost 4 bases, and 5 bases lay between the germline ends. Germline CDR1 is SEHNR and CDR2 is FQNEAQ (reference sequence). The CDR3 totals 14 residues. The CDR3 nucleotides read TGTGCCAGCAGCTTAGGGGCCGGGGCCAACGTCCTGACTTTC. The encoded protein is CASSLGAGANVLTF.

This CDR3 is CASSPGQENQPQHF. In DNA form, the CDR3 reads TGTGCCAGCAGTCCAGGACAGGAAAATCAGCCCCAGCATTTT. This sequence joins TRBV6-1 and TRBJ1-5; 7 bases match TRBD1. The CDR3 is 14 amino acids. J lost 4 bases, V lost 5 bases, and 5 bases had no gene match. Germline V gene lookup returns CDR1 MNHNS and CDR2 SASEGT.

This clone was detected only a few times. The rearrangement uses TRBV29-1 and TRBJ1-2; D is possibly TRBD1 (6 bases). The CDR3 covers 11 residues. CDR1 is SQVTM, CDR2 ANQGSEA, per germline. The germline V and J ends were trimmed by 7 bases and 4 bases, with 10 bases remaining between them. CDR3 in amino acids: CSALDSYGYTF. DNA of the CDR3: TGCAGCGCCTTGGACAGCTATGGCTACACCTTC.

Only one count was recorded for this clone. At the DNA level, this CDR3 is encoded by other sequences in the same sample as well. The chain recombines TRBV19 with TRBJ1-1, with D tentatively TRBD1 (5 bases). V was trimmed by 5 bases and J by 1 base, leaving 8 bases between them. Germline V lookup: CDR1 LNHDA, CDR2 SQIVND (reference sequence). The CDR3 loop spans 13 amino acids. CDR3 nucleotides: TGTGCCAGTAGTGCCACAGGGAACACTGAAGCTTTCTTT. Residues: CASSATGNTEAFF. The full variable domain, its missing parts supplied by reference TRBV19 and TRBJ1-1, is DGGITQSPKYLFRKEGQNVTLSCEQNLNHDAMYWYRQDPGQGLRLIYYSQIVNDFQKGDIAEGYSVSREKKESFPLTVTSAQKNPTAFYLCASSATGNTEAFFGQGTRLTVV.

V is TRBV6-4 and J is TRBJ2-6, with a weak D call TRBD1 (6 bases). This CDR3 region has 15 residues. The V end lost 6 bases, the J end lost 1 base, and 10 bases lay between the germline ends. The V gene's germline CDR1 is MRHNA and CDR2 SNTAGT. This CDR3 is CASSHRESGANVLTF. The CDR3 DNA reads TGTGCCAGCAGCCACAGGGAATCTGGGGCCAACGTCCTGACTTTC.

CDR3 sequence (DNA): TGTGCCAGCAGCCAAGATATAGCGGGAGGCAATACGTACGAGCAGTACTTC. Translating gives CASSQDIAGGNTYEQYF. The V call is TRBV14, the J call TRBJ2-7; 10 nucleotides match TRBD2. The J segment lost 4 bases and the V segment lost 0 bases, leaving 9 bases of the junction unmatched. Germline loops: CDR1 SGHDN, CDR2 FVKESK. The CDR3 is 17 residues long.

V is TRBV20-1 and J is TRBJ1-2; the match to TRBD1 covers 12 bases. CDR1 DFQATT and CDR2 SNEGSKA come from the germline V gene (reference sequence). This CDR3 contains 11 residues. The DNA for the CDR3 is TGCAGGGGGACAGGGGGCGATGGCTACACCTTC. Translating gives CRGTGGDGYTF.

The gene calls are TRBV28 and TRBJ1-1; D unresolved. Germline V lookup: CDR1 MDHEN, CDR2 SYDVKM. V lost 7 bases to trimming and J lost 1 base, with 7 bases between them. The CDR3 length is 12 residues. The CDR3 DNA follows: TGTGCCAGCACCCCTAGGAACACTGAAGCTTTCTTT. It yields the protein CASTPRNTEAFF. The entire variable domain, with the rest obtained from reference TRBV28 and TRBJ1-1, is as follows: DVKVTQSSRYLVKRTGEKVFLECVQDMDHENMFWYRQDPGLGLRLIYFSYDVKMKEKGDIPEGYSVSREKKERFSLILESASTNQTSMYLCASTPRNTEAFFGQGTRLTVV.

The chain recombines TRBV7-9 with TRBJ1-1; no firm D call. The germline V gene has CDR1 SEHNR and CDR2 FQNEAQ (reference sequence). Trimming stripped 7 bases from V and 2 bases from J, with 20 bases between. The CDR3 consists of 16 residues. The chain's CDR3 is CASTLGNIGINTEAFF. For the CDR3, the DNA is TGTGCCAGCACCTTGGGGAACATCGGGATAAACACTGAAGCTTTCTTT.

The V and J genes are TRBV5-1 and TRBJ2-7; 7 positions agree with TRBD1. The CDR3 runs to 14 residues. Germline V gives CDR1 SGHRS, CDR2 YFSETQ. The ends lost 7 bases at V and 2 bases at J; junction bases unmatched: 9. The CDR3 region has the DNA TGCGCCAGCCATACCGGGACAGAACCCTACGAGCAGTACTTC. Translated: CASHTGTEPYEQYF.

The chain recombines TRBV27 with TRBJ2-7; 12 bases are a match to TRBD2. CDR1 and CDR2 from the germline V gene are MNHEY and SMNVEV (reference sequence). The CDR3 has 16 amino acids. V lost 4 bases to trimming and J lost 6 bases; unmatched junction nucleotides: 10. CDR3 sequence reads: CASSSLLAGGPSEQYF. CDR3 sequence (DNA): TGTGCCAGCAGTTCGCTCCTAGCGGGAGGGCCCTCCGAGCAGTACTTC.

J is TRBJ1-4 and V is TRBV27; D not certain. Between the trimmed V and J ends, which lost 3 bases and 7 bases, there was a span of 9 bases. Germline CDR1 reads MNHEY; CDR2 reads SMNVEV (reference sequence). The CDR3 is 13 residues long. CDR3 nucleotide sequence: TGTGCCAGCAGTTTCGGTGGCGGTGAAAAACTGTTTTTT. The encoded protein is CASSFGGGEKLFF.

The chain has TRBV19 and TRBJ2-1, with 10 bases that match TRBD2. The CDR3 covers 15 residues. Germline V gives CDR1 LNHDA, CDR2 SQIVND (reference sequence). The V and J ends lost 6 bases and 8 bases, in that order; junction bases with no gene match: 10. The CDR3 is CASREVAGGLDEQFF. In DNA, the CDR3 is TGTGCCAGTAGGGAGGTAGCGGGGGGTTTGGATGAGCAGTTCTTC.

In this sample, this clone turned up a few times. The chain links TRBV7-9 to TRBJ1-2; no firm D call. The germline V gene encodes CDR1 SEHNR and CDR2 FQNEAQ (reference sequence). The CDR3 is made up of 12 amino acids. The ends were cut back, 1 base at V and 8 bases at J, with 8 bases in the middle. The DNA of the CDR3 is TGTGCCAGCAGCTTAGGGGCTATGGGCTACACCTTC. Translation: CASSLGAMGYTF.

The chain couples TRBV7-8 to TRBJ1-2; D gene uncertain. This CDR3 region has 14 residues. Germline V CDR1 and CDR2: SGHVS, FQNEAQ. The V and J ends lost 1 base and 6 bases respectively, with 12 bases between them. The CDR3, as DNA: TGTGCCAGCAGCTTAGGGACGGTGAGGGATGGCTACACCTTC. Translating it yields CASSLGTVRDGYTF. Filled out from reference TRBV7-8 and TRBJ1-2, the complete variable domain reads GAGVSQSPRYKVAKRGQDVALRCDPISGHVSLFWYQQALGQGPEFLTYFQNEAQLDKSGLPSDRFFAERPEGSVSTLKIQRTQQEDSAVYLCASSLGTVRDGYTFGSGTRLTVV.

The chain employs TRBV9 and TRBJ2-7; 7 bases are shared with TRBD2. The CDR3 spans 14 residues. In germline, CDR1 is SGDLS, CDR2 YYNGEE. V was pared by 3 bases and J by 0 bases, with 3 bases of the junction left unmatched. This CDR3 is CASSGRDYSYEQYF. CDR3 nucleotides: TGTGCCAGCAGCGGCCGGGACTACTCCTACGAGCAGTACTTC.

This clone has a handful of counts. The chain employs TRBV16 and TRBJ2-7, with 7 nucleotides matching TRBD2. CDR1 is KGHSY, CDR2 FQNENV, per germline. The ends lost 0 bases at V and 6 bases at J; junction bases unmatched: 5. The CDR3 has 14 amino acids. The CDR3 is CASSQSSAGVEQYF. The CDR3 nucleotides read TGTGCCAGCAGCCAATCTAGTGCGGGGGTCGAGCAGTACTTC.

This clone has more than one count but fewer than ten. This chain links TRBV2 with TRBJ1-3; the match to TRBD1 covers 7 bases. Germline CDR1 reads SNHLY; CDR2 reads FYNNEI. The CDR3 consists of 16 residues. The J segment lost 4 bases and the V segment lost 1 base, leaving 7 bases of the junction unmatched. CDR3 protein: CASSEGRTGPGNTIYF. The CDR3 bases are TGTGCCAGCAGTGAAGGGAGGACAGGCCCCGGAAACACCATATATTTT.

The gene calls are TRBV9 and TRBJ1-1, with a tentative D call TRBD1 (5 bases). Trimming stripped 2 bases from V and 4 bases from J, with 12 bases between. The CDR3 consists of 14 residues. Germline CDR1 and CDR2: SGDLS and YYNGEE. CDR3 residues: CASSVGGAGTEAFF. CDR3 DNA sequence: TGTGCCAGCAGCGTTGGAGGGGCCGGCACTGAAGCTTTCTTT.

The rearrangement uses TRBV11-2 and TRBJ2-7, with D possibly matching TRBD2 (6 bases). CDR1 is SGHAT and CDR2 is FQNNGV in the germline V gene. Trimming removed 8 bases from V and 4 bases from J, with 6 bases in between. CDR3 length: 10 amino acids. The chain's CDR3 is CASRGYEQYF. The CDR3 DNA reads as TGTGCCAGCCGGGGGTACGAGCAGTACTTC.

This sequence joins TRBV6-6 and TRBJ1-5, with D possibly matching TRBD1 (6 bases). The CDR3 totals 15 residues. Trimming stripped 7 bases from V and 1 base from J, with 14 bases between. Germline CDR1 reads MNHNY; CDR2 reads SVGAGI (reference sequence). The CDR3 reads CASIPAGGSNQPQHF. DNA for the CDR3: TGTGCCAGCATCCCCGCGGGGGGCAGCAATCAGCCCCAGCATTTT.